These 7 T cell receptor beta chains share one sample of origin, sequenced in a study of spatial heterogeneity in lung cancer. The time point: blood at routine non-recurrence follow-up after resection. MiXCR, run by TCRdb on the 5' RACE reads, gives a single entry per CDR3 protein. The table includes about 220 distinct CDR3 sequences, 46% detected once. Sequencing was performed on PBMCs, taken at follow-up. Source of these receptors: a male donor with early-stage non-small cell lung cancer.

Notes on this clonotype: This beta chain represents an off-target read in a library built for alpha chains; its size is of limited meaning. This chain connects TRBV25-1 to TRBJ2-2, with a tentative D call TRBD2 (6 bases). Trimming removed 2 bases from V and 3 bases from J, with 10 bases in between. The germline CDR1 and CDR2 sequences are MGHDK and SYGVNS. The CDR3 runs to 15 residues. This chain's CDR3 is CASSESREDTGELFF. The CDR3 DNA follows: TGTGCCAGCAGTGAAAGCAGGGAGGACACCGGGGAGCTGTTTTTT.

Regarding this clonotype: The library was designed around alpha chains, so this beta chain is a stray read whose abundance carries little weight. The CDR3 DNA follows: TGTGCCAGCACCCGGACTAGCGGGGTTAGTGAGCAGTTCTTC. Encoded protein: CASTRTSGVSEQFF. V and J are TRBV7-8 and TRBJ2-1, with 12 bases fitting TRBD2. Germline V gene data show CDR1 as SGHVS and CDR2 as FQNEAQ. The CDR3 totals 14 residues. V shed 7 bases, J shed 9 bases, and the junction held 7 bases outside the gene matches.

Turning to this clonotype: In a library made to pick up alpha chains, this beta chain is a stray read with a size that means little. This chain uses TRBV29-1 with TRBJ1-2; 7 bases are shared with TRBD1. Trimming at V came to 7 bases and at J to 8 bases, leaving 10 bases not matched to a gene. Germline CDR1 reads SQVTM; CDR2 reads ANQGSEA. This CDR3 spans 12 amino acids. CDR3 sequence reads: CSAYDRALGYTF. The CDR3 nucleotides read TGCAGCGCCTACGACAGGGCTTTAGGCTACACCTTC. The full variable domain, completed using reference TRBV29-1 and TRBJ1-2, is SAVISQKPSRDICQRGTSLTIQCQVDSQVTMMFWYRQQPGQSLTLIATANQGSEATYESGFVIDKFPISRPNLTFSTLTVSNMSPEDSSIYLCSAYDRALGYTFGSGTRLTVV.

Note on this clonotype: This beta chain is off target for a library built for alpha chains, so its abundance means little. The V and J genes are TRBV5-1 and TRBJ2-7, with 7 bases identical to TRBD1. Germline CDR1 is SGHRS and CDR2 is YFSETQ. The CDR3 spans 14 residues. Trimming removed 1 base from V and 3 bases from J; junction bases left unmatched: 4. CDR3 in DNA: TGCGCCAGCAGCTTGTCCCGGGACAGCTACGAGCAGTACTTC. Protein sequence: CASSLSRDSYEQYF. Filled out from reference TRBV5-1 and TRBJ2-7, the complete variable domain reads KAGVTQTPRYLIKTRGQQVTLSCSPISGHRSVSWYQQTPGQGLQFLFEYFSETQRNKGNFPGRFSGRQFSNSRSEMNVSTLELGDSALYLCASSLSRDSYEQYFGPGTRLTVT.

To note about this clonotype: Since it is a stray read in a library aimed at alpha chains, this beta chain has a size that is not meaningful. The V call is TRBV7-9, the J call TRBJ1-1; D is unresolved. The CDR3 covers 12 residues. Germline V gene data show CDR1 as SEHNR and CDR2 as FQNEAQ (reference sequence). Trimming stripped 1 base from V and 10 bases from J, with 10 bases between. CDR3 nucleotides: TGTGCCAGCAGCTTAGGCGCACTGGGAGCTTTCTTT. Residues: CASSLGALGAFF.

This clonotype showed up just a few times. Within a library made for alpha chains, this beta chain is off target, and its count is uninformative. The chain is built from TRBV3-1 and TRBJ2-1, with TRBD1 identical over 9 bases. Germline values: CDR1 LGHDT, CDR2 YNNKEL (reference sequence). V was pared by 4 bases and J by 6 bases, with 10 bases of the junction left unmatched. CDR3 length: 16 residues. Here the CDR3 DNA reads TGTGCCAGCAGCCCTTGGGACAGGGATCTGGGCAATGAGCAGTTCTTC. It specifies CASSPWDRDLGNEQFF.

As for this clonotype: Little can be read into the size of this beta chain, an off-target read in a library designed for alpha chains. The rearrangement links TRBV6-2 or TRBV6-3 to TRBJ1-2; no firm D call. Germline loops: CDR1 MNHEY, CDR2 SVGEGT. V lost 6 bases to trimming and J lost 6 bases, with 17 bases between them. CDR3 length: 14 amino acids. CDR3 amino acids: CASSPLGGEDGYTF. The CDR3 DNA reads as TGTGCCAGCAGCCCGTTGGGCGGGGAGGATGGCTACACCTTC.